This entry features one TCR beta chain sequence. What it binds is unknown. In germline, CDR1 is SNHLY, CDR2 FYNNEI. The CDR3 length is 15 residues. The V and J ends lost 6 bases and 2 bases, in that order; junction bases with no gene match: 7. The sample belongs to a study of OX40 agonist ivuxolimab in advanced cancers. The study, taken as a whole, reports: On average, a greater number of expanded clones characterised CD8+ T cells relative to CD4+. Dose levels from 0.1 to 3.0 mg/kg saw CD4+ and CD8+ blood T cells expand clonally by week 6.

Generated by immunoSEQ multiplex PCR, the TCRdb table keeps only in-frame clones and is missing some. Among 30,000 to 45,000 clones listed, approximately 78% were seen once. The input for sequencing was CD4+ or CD8+ T cells sorted from blood, taken in a trial of the OX40 agonist ivuxolimab. This chain uses TRBV2 with TRBJ2-3, with TRBD2 identical over 8 bases. The TCR originated in an adult with an advanced solid tumor such as melanoma, head and neck, liver or kidney cancer. CDR3 in amino acids: CASRQAGALTDTQYF. The CDR3 coding sequence is TGTGCCAGCAGGCAAGCGGGGGCCCTCACAGATACGCAGTATTTT.